The rows below give T cell receptor beta chains drawn from one sample of a study of OX40 agonist ivuxolimab in advanced cancers. Assay used: immunoSEQ multiplex PCR; TCRdb lists only in-frame clones, some missing. The sample includes approximately 80,000 clones, under 95% of them seen just once. Here the sequenced sample was CD4+ or CD8+ T cells sorted from blood, taken in a trial of the OX40 agonist ivuxolimab. These receptors were collected from an adult with an advanced solid tumor such as melanoma, head and neck, liver or kidney cancer. Each CDR3 is given with its conserved first and last residue. A D gene is named only where the DNA matches it firmly. A clone size is listed for some rows: how often the clone was seen (once, few, many), or a class if it is expanded.

TRBD2 TRBJ2-1 14 NA TRBV11-3 CASSLSLADNEQFF TGTGCCAGCAGCTTAAGCCTAGCGGACAATGAGCAGTTCTTC
NA TRBJ2-1 15 NA TRBV10-3 CAISESSTGDNEQFF TGTGCCATCAGTGAGTCTTCTACCGGGGACAATGAGCAGTTCTTC
NA TRBJ2-1 13 NA TRBV29-1 CSVGGSSYNEQFF TGCAGTGTCGGGGGCAGCTCCTACAATGAGCAGTTCTTC
NA TRBJ2-1 13 NA TRBV6-6 CASSMTPYNEQFF TGTGCCAGCAGTATGACGCCGTACAATGAGCAGTTCTTC
NA TRBJ2-3 15 NA TRBV6-5 CASSYSSRYTDTQYF TGTGCCAGCAGTTACTCGTCCAGATACACAGATACGCAGTATTTT
NA TRBJ2-3 13 NA TRBV4-3 CASSPGSFDTQYF TGCGCCAGCAGCCCCGGGAGTTTTGATACGCAGTATTTT
NA TRBJ1-1 11 NA TRBV6-1 CASRTNTEAFF TGTGCCAGCAGAACCAACACTGAAGCTTTCTTT
TRBD1 TRBJ2-3 16 once TRBV9 CASSGDRGTSTDTQYF TGTGCCAGCAGCGGTGACAGGGGAACTAGCACAGATACGCAGTATTTT
NA TRBJ1-5 14 NA TRBV28 CASSLRASQQPQHF TGTGCCAGCAGTCTCAGGGCCAGTCAACAGCCCCAGCATTTT
NA TRBJ2-7 11 NA TRBV25-1 CASSASIEQYF TGTGCCAGCAGTGCCAGCATAGAGCAGTACTTC
NA TRBJ2-2 11 NA TRBV15 CATSHSGELFF TGTGCCACCAGCCATTCCGGGGAGCTGTTTTTT
NA TRBJ2-3 14 NA TRBV7-9 CASSSWTSTDTQYF TGTGCCAGCAGCTCATGGACAAGCACAGATACGCAGTATTTT
NA TRBJ1-2 11 NA TRBV20-1 CSTWTEYGYTF TGCAGTACTTGGACGGAGTATGGCTACACCTTC
NA TRBJ1-1 14 NA TRBV5-6 CASSLGGAVTEAFF TGTGCCAGCAGCTTAGGGGGGGCGGTGACTGAAGCTTTCTTT
NA TRBJ2-1 15 once TRBV2 CASSEGGSSYNEQFF TGTGCCAGCAGTGAAGGAGGGAGCTCCTACAATGAGCAGTTCTTC
NA TRBJ1-6 14 NA TRBV30 CAWSVWQGSSPLHF TGTGCCTGGAGTGTGTGGCAGGGGAGCTCACCCCTCCACTTT
NA TRBJ2-3 15 NA TRBV12-5 CASGLVVILTDTQYF TGTGCTAGTGGTTTGGTGGTGATTCTCACAGATACGCAGTATTTT
NA TRBJ1-5 13 once TRBV28 CASSLVVGWPQHF TGTGCCAGCAGTTTGGTCGTGGGGTGGCCCCAGCATTTT
NA TRBJ2-7 14 NA TRBV5-6 CASSFEARGYEQYF TGTGCCAGCAGCTTTGAGGCCAGGGGCTACGAGCAGTACTTC
NA TRBJ2-6 19 NA TRBV15 CATSRDSDRLASGANVLTF TGTGCCACCAGCAGAGATAGCGACAGGTTAGCTTCTGGGGCCAACGTCCTGACTTTC
NA TRBJ1-2 18 NA TRBV7-9 CASSLGAIWGDYNYGYTF TGTGCCAGCAGCTTAGGAGCCATTTGGGGGGATTACAATTATGGCTACACCTTC
NA TRBJ2-1 14 NA TRBV28 CASSLMGYSGEQFF TGTGCCAGCAGTTTAATGGGGTATTCGGGTGAGCAGTTCTTC
TRBD1 TRBJ1-5 15 NA TRBV28 CASSFQGARGRRQHF TGTGCCAGCAGTTTCCAGGGGGCGCGGGGCCGTCGGCAGCATTTT
TRBD1 TRBJ1-6 14 NA TRBV7-8 CASSPDRAGSPLHF TGTGCCAGCAGCCCCGACAGGGCCGGTTCACCCCTCCACTTT
NA TRBJ2-1 14 NA TRBV10-2 CASNQGRAYNEQFF TGCGCCAGCAACCAGGGGAGGGCCTACAATGAGCAGTTCTTC
NA TRBJ1-2 14 NA TRBV6-5 CASSYSDRNYGYTF TGTGCCAGCAGTTACTCGGACAGAAACTATGGCTACACCTTC
TRBD1 TRBJ1-2 13 few TRBV18 CASSPLDRDPNTF TGTGCCAGCTCACCTTTGGACAGGGACCCTAACACCTTC
NA TRBJ1-1 15 NA TRBV9 CASSLTPGGNAEAFF TGTGCCAGCAGCTTAACACCTGGGGGCAACGCTGAAGCTTTCTTT
NA TRBJ1-5 17 NA TRBV25-1 CASSDGGARVSNQPQHF TGTGCCAGCAGTGACGGTGGAGCTAGGGTTAGCAATCAGCCCCAGCATTTT
NA TRBJ1-2 15 NA TRBV5-5 CASGRSRSDSYGYTF TGTGCCAGCGGCAGATCTCGGTCGGACTCCTATGGCTACACCTTC
NA TRBJ2-3 18 once TRBV14 CASSQDETPWGWADTQYF TGTGCCAGCAGCCAAGATGAGACCCCGTGGGGGTGGGCAGATACGCAGTATTTT
TRBD2 TRBJ2-1 16 NA TRBV6-1 CASSDAPAVAGDEQFF TGTGCCAGCAGTGATGCCCCTGCGGTAGCGGGGGACGAGCAGTTCTTC
NA TRBJ1-1 14 NA TRBV4-2 CASSQDSVGTEAFF TGTGCCAGCAGCCAAGATTCAGTAGGCACTGAAGCTTTCTTT
NA TRBJ2-5 13 NA TRBV28 CASSLRGQETQYF TGTGCCAGCAGTTTAAGGGGGCAAGAGACCCAGTACTTC
NA TRBJ1-2 14 NA TRBV7-9 CASSSDSGSPGYTF TGTGCCAGCAGCTCAGACTCAGGGAGCCCTGGCTACACCTTC
NA TRBJ1-4 14 NA TRBV28 CASSNHGHNEKLFF TGTGCCAGCAGTAACCACGGACATAATGAAAAACTGTTTTTT
NA TRBJ2-2 14 once TRBV7-6 CASSPRTVTGELFF TGTGCCAGCAGCCCCCGTACAGTAACCGGGGAGCTGTTTTTT
NA TRBJ2-7 13 NA TRBV30 CAWSVTGAGEQYF TGTGCCTGGAGTGTAACCGGGGCGGGGGAGCAGTACTTC
NA TRBJ2-3 12 NA TRBV27 CASSPPTDTQYF TGTGCCAGCAGTCCACCCACAGATACGCAGTATTTT
NA TRBJ2-4 16 NA TRBV2 CASSEALGALENIQYF TGTGCCAGCAGTGAAGCGCTGGGGGCGCTCGAAAACATTCAGTACTTC
NA TRBJ2-1 13 NA TRBV6-6 CASSRISGDEQFF TGTGCCAGCAGTCGAATTAGCGGCGATGAGCAGTTCTTC
TRBD1 TRBJ1-1 17 few TRBV7-3 CASSFRTGDGRNTEAFF TGTGCCAGCAGCTTCCGGACAGGGGATGGTAGGAACACTGAAGCTTTCTTT
NA TRBJ1-1 11 NA TRBV30 CAWGLNTEAFF TGTGCCTGGGGACTGAACACTGAAGCTTTCTTT
NA TRBJ2-5 14 NA TRBV28 CASSLYRGGETQYF TGTGCCAGCAGTTTATATCGTGGTGGAGAGACCCAGTACTTC
NA TRBJ1-1 15 NA TRBV4-2 CASSQGRTVDIGAFF TGTGCCAGCAGCCAAGGACGGACAGTCGACATAGGAGCTTTCTTT
NA TRBJ2-3 14 NA TRBV7-8 CASSLWGGTDTQYF TGTGCCAGCAGCTTGTGGGGGGGCACAGATACGCAGTATTTT
NA TRBJ2-5 15 NA TRBV4-3 CASSQAISTQETQYF TGCGCCAGCAGCCAAGCGATTTCAACACAAGAGACCCAGTACTTC
NA TRBJ2-5 15 NA TRBV9 CASSVGVAGDETQYF TGTGCCAGCAGCGTAGGGGTAGCCGGTGATGAGACCCAGTACTTC
TRBD2 TRBJ2-1 14 NA TRBV6-1 CASSTSGEYNEQFF TGTGCCAGCAGTACTAGCGGGGAGTACAATGAGCAGTTCTTC
NA TRBJ1-1 13 NA TRBV7-3 CASSFGGNTEAFF TGTGCCAGCAGCTTCGGGGGGAACACTGAAGCTTTCTTT
TRBD2 TRBJ2-1 14 NA TRBV6-5 CASRFSGAHNEQFF TGTGCCAGCAGATTTAGCGGGGCCCACAATGAGCAGTTCTTC
NA TRBJ1-5 16 NA TRBV28 CASSPPGHINNQPQHF TGTGCCAGCAGTCCACCGGGACACATAAACAATCAGCCCCAGCATTTT
NA TRBJ2-3 16 NA TRBV6-5 CASSYETSGHTDTQYF TGTGCCAGCAGTTACGAGACCAGCGGACACACAGATACGCAGTATTTT
TRBD1 TRBJ2-1 15 NA TRBV7-9 CASSSWQGDFDEQFF TGTGCCAGCAGCTCCTGGCAGGGGGATTTCGATGAGCAGTTCTTC
NA TRBJ1-5 9 NA TRBV27 CATGQPQHF TGTGCCACGGGTCAGCCCCAGCATTTT
NA TRBJ1-3 15 NA TRBV4-3 CASSQDQGFGNTIYF TGCGCCAGCAGCCAAGATCAGGGGTTTGGAAACACCATATATTTT
NA TRBJ2-3 13 NA TRBV27 CASSLISTDTQYF TGTGCCAGCAGTTTAATCAGCACAGATACGCAGTATTTT
TRBD2 TRBJ2-1 13 NA TRBV5-4 CASSAGGPSEQFF TGTGCCAGCAGTGCGGGGGGGCCGAGTGAGCAGTTCTTC